The rows below give T cell receptor beta chains drawn from one sample of a study of early stage breast cancer tumors. Profiling relied on immunoSEQ multiplex PCR, and the TCRdb table lists in-frame clones only, not all of them. The table lists fewer than 35,000 clones, 74% of them singletons. Sequenced sample: breast tumor tissue. These receptors were collected from a person aged 25 to 39 with breast cancer. The CDR3 runs from the conserved cysteine through the conserved F or W. The order of the fields is clone size, V gene, J gene, D gene, CDR3 protein, CDR3 DNA. The D gene is left open where the match is weak. Clone size is shown for a subset of rows, as once, few, many or a class of expanded clone.

.,TRBV5-1,TRBJ1-6,.,CASSFDGYRNSPLHF,TGCGCCAGCAGCTTTGACGGATACCGAAATTCACCCCTCCACTTT
.,TRBV4-2,TRBJ2-7,TRBD2,CASSQVAAGGREQYF,TGTGCCAGCAGCCAAGTGGCAGCGGGAGGGCGCGAGCAGTACTTC
few,TRBV4-3,TRBJ2-1,.,CASSQGGAGSYNEQFF,TGCGCCAGCAGCCAAGGGGGCGCGGGCTCCTACAATGAGCAGTTCTTC
.,TRBV21-1,TRBJ1-5,.,CASSKRIFLGHFSNQPQHF,TGTGCCAGCAGCAAAAGGATTTTTCTAGGGCATTTTAGCAATCAGCCCCAGCATTTT
.,TRBV6-1,TRBJ2-2,TRBD2,CASSDLAGRGTGELFF,TGTGCCAGCAGTGACCTAGCGGGAAGGGGGACCGGGGAGCTGTTTTTT
.,TRBV5-1,TRBJ2-7,.,CASSRDPANYEQYF,TGCGCCAGCAGCCGCGACCCAGCCAACTACGAGCAGTACTTC
.,TRBV27,TRBJ2-1,.,CASSLGSLYNEQFF,TGTGCCAGCAGTTTAGGTAGCCTCTACAATGAGCAGTTCTTC
.,TRBV19,TRBJ1-1,.,CASMVGMNTEAFF,TGTGCCAGTATGGTCGGTATGAACACTGAAGCTTTCTTT
.,TRBV10-1,TRBJ2-3,TRBD2,CASSELAGVLDTQYF,TGCGCCAGCAGTGAACTAGCGGGAGTACTAGATACGCAGTATTTT
.,TRBV7-3,TRBJ1-5,.,CASSRMRGGTDNQPQHF,TGTGCCAGCAGCCGTATGCGGGGCGGCACCGACAATCAGCCCCAGCATTTT
.,TRBV5-6,TRBJ1-4,TRBD1,CASSPWTGGEKLFF,TGTGCCAGCAGCCCCTGGACAGGAGGGGAAAAACTGTTTTTT
.,TRBV2,TRBJ1-5,.,CASLPGGSNQPQHF,TGTGCCAGCCTCCCCGGGGGCAGCAATCAGCCCCAGCATTTT
.,TRBV7-6,TRBJ2-2,.,CASSPLSGRVYNTGELFF,TGTGCCAGCAGCCCCCTTTCTGGCAGGGTGTACAACACCGGGGAGCTGTTTTTT
.,TRBV29-1,TRBJ2-1,.,CSVALYNEQFF,TGCAGCGTTGCCCTTTACAATGAGCAGTTCTTC
few,TRBV28,TRBJ1-1,.,CFSGDPNTEAFF,TGTTTTTCCGGAGATCCGAACACTGAAGCTTTCTTT
few,TRBV27,TRBJ1-1,TRBD1,CASSSLQGAEAFF,TGTGCCAGCAGTTCCTTACAGGGGGCAGAGGCTTTCTTT
.,TRBV7-6,TRBJ2-1,.,CASSLARDSEQFF,TGTGCCAGCAGCTTAGCGAGGGATAGTGAGCAGTTCTTC
.,TRBV5-6,TRBJ2-5,.,CASSWGSETQYF,TGTGCCAGCAGCTGGGGCAGCGAGACCCAGTACTTC
few,TRBV4-1,TRBJ2-7,.,CASSHGHSGYEQYF,TGCGCCAGCAGCCACGGACACAGCGGGTACGAGCAGTACTTC
.,TRBV27,TRBJ1-2,.,CASSPGGASTPYGYTF,TGTGCCAGCAGTCCTGGGGGGGCATCCACGCCCTATGGCTACACCTTC
.,TRBV9,TRBJ2-7,TRBD2,CASSVAPGGPYEQYF,TGTGCCAGCAGCGTAGCCCCGGGAGGGCCCTACGAGCAGTACTTC
.,TRBV30,TRBJ2-1,.,CAWSAVQGDEQFF,TGTGCCTGGAGTGCTGTACAGGGCGATGAGCAGTTCTTC
.,TRBV19,TRBJ1-4,.,CASSIQAATNEKLFF,TGTGCCAGTAGTATCCAAGCTGCAACTAATGAAAAACTGTTTTTT
.,TRBV7-2,TRBJ2-3,TRBD2,CASSSTGTSGDTQYF,TGTGCCAGCAGCTCCACCGGGACTAGCGGAGATACGCAGTATTTT
few,TRBV7-9,TRBJ1-2,.,CASSLGQPRNYGYTF,TGTGCCAGCAGCTTAGGGCAACCCAGGAACTATGGCTACACCTTC
.,TRBV6-5,TRBJ2-7,.,CASSYNSLNPYEQYF,TGTGCCAGCAGTTACAACAGCTTAAACCCCTACGAGCAGTACTTC
once,TRBV12-5,TRBJ2-5,TRBD1,CASGPAARGQETQYF,TGTGCTAGTGGTCCCGCCGCCAGGGGGCAAGAGACCCAGTACTTC
.,TRBV18,TRBJ2-5,.,CASSPDLQETQYF,TGTGCCAGCTCACCCGACTTGCAAGAGACCCAGTACTTC
.,TRBV9,TRBJ1-4,TRBD1,CASSETGLSYEKLFF,TGTGCCAGCAGCGAGACAGGGTTATCGTATGAAAAACTGTTTTTT
.,TRBV6-5,TRBJ1-1,TRBD1,CASREGQHTEAFF,TGTGCCAGCAGGGAGGGACAGCACACTGAAGCTTTCTTT
.,TRBV4-1,TRBJ1-4,TRBD1,CASMKSGGAGLATNEKLFF,TGCGCCAGCATGAAATCAGGGGGCGCCGGGCTTGCAACTAATGAAAAACTGTTTTTT
.,TRBV7-7,TRBJ2-2,.,CASSVSGIRSGELFF,TGTGCCAGCAGCGTATCAGGGATTCGTTCCGGGGAGCTGTTTTTT
.,TRBV10-3,TRBJ1-1,.,CAAAGFTEAFF,TGTGCCGCTGCAGGTTTCACTGAAGCTTTCTTT
.,TRBV5-5,TRBJ2-5,TRBD2,CASSGASGEETQYF,TGTGCCAGCAGCGGGGCTAGCGGGGAAGAGACCCAGTACTTC
.,TRBV30,TRBJ1-2,TRBD1,CAWYNRDRRSYTF,TGTGCCTGGTATAACCGGGACAGGAGAAGCTACACCTTC
.,TRBV5-5,TRBJ1-3,TRBD1,CASSSTGRRNTIYF,TGTGCCAGCAGCTCGACAGGGAGAAGAAACACCATATATTTT
.,TRBV7-6,TRBJ2-3,TRBD2,CASSLDLSGRGTDTQYF,TGTGCCAGCAGCTTAGACCTCAGCGGGAGGGGCACAGATACGCAGTATTTT
few,TRBV30,TRBJ1-5,.,CAWSRLFSNQPQHF,TGTGCCTGGAGCAGACTTTTTAGCAATCAGCCCCAGCATTTT
.,TRBV10-1,TRBJ1-2,TRBD1,CASSLDRAYGYTF,TGCGCCAGCAGTCTCGACAGGGCCTATGGCTACACCTTC
.,TRBV7-6,TRBJ2-3,.,CASSSLFTDTQYF,TGTGCCAGCAGCTCCCTATTCACAGATACGCAGTATTTT
few,TRBV5-4,TRBJ2-1,.,CASRTDSYNEQFF,TGTGCCAGCAGGACGGATTCCTACAATGAGCAGTTCTTC
.,TRBV23-1,TRBJ2-5,.,CASSRGVQRHQETQYF,TGCGCCAGCAGTCGGGGGGTCCAGCGACACCAAGAGACCCAGTACTTC
once,TRBV5-1,TRBJ2-1,.,CASGPGGLYNEQFF,TGCGCCAGCGGACCGGGGGGCTTATACAATGAGCAGTTCTTC
.,TRBV7-6,TRBJ2-3,TRBD2,CASSVGGAWVDRADTQYF,TGTGCCAGCAGCGTCGGGGGGGCCTGGGTTGATCGGGCAGATACGCAGTATTTT
once,TRBV5-6,TRBJ2-3,.,CASKEFGSGTDTQYF,TGTGCCAGCAAGGAGTTCGGGAGTGGCACAGATACGCAGTATTTT
.,TRBV16,TRBJ1-1,.,CASSPRTGYTEAFF,TGTGCCAGCAGCCCCCGGACGGGCTACACTGAAGCTTTCTTT
.,TRBV11-2,TRBJ2-7,.,CASSSGVKGGQGGAEQYF,TGTGCCAGCAGCTCAGGCGTTAAGGGGGGGCAGGGAGGTGCCGAGCAGTACTTC